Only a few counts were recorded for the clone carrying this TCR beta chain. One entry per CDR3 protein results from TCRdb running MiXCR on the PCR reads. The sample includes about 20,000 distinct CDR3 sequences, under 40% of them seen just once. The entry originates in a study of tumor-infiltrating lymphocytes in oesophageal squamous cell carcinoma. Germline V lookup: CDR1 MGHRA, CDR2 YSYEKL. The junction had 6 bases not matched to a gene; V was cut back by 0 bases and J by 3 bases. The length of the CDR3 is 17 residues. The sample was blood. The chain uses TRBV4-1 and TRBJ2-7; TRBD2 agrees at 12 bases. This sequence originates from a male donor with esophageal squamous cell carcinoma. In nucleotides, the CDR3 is TGCGCCAGCAGCCAAGATAAGGCTAGCGGGGGGGGCTACGAGCAGTACTTC. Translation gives CASSQDKASGGGYEQYF.